This T cell receptor beta chain was recorded in a study of memory CD4+ T cells and cytomegalovirus serostatus (dated by TCRdb to the late 2010s). With regard to the full study: The cohort included around 35 healthy adults from Belgium, of whom 9 were CMV seropositive and about 25 were CMV seronegative. To replicate a published TCR-based CMV serostatus classifier, the researchers sequenced the CD4+ memory TCRbeta repertoires of a Belgian cohort whose cytomegalovirus serostatus was known.

A FACSAria II was used to sort memory CD4+ T cells, defined as single viable CD3+CD4+CD8-CD45RO+ cells. CMV serostatus was assessed using a Roche Elecsys assay, by which serum IgG against CMV pp150, pp28, p38 and p52 was detected. Once the samples were thawed, total CD4+ T cells were enriched through positive selection using CD4 magnetic microbeads. Samples originated from another study that specifically interrogated the CD4+ T cell memory repertoire. Peripheral blood mononuclear cells were isolated and cryopreserved according to standard operating procedures, and serum was kept at -80 degrees C. The staining relied on CD3-PerCP (BW264/56), CD4-APC (RPA-T4), CD45RO-PE (UCHT1) and CD8-Pacific Orange (3B5) antibodies, and Sytox blue was used to exclude non-viable cells. A note on this clone: Its antigen has not been determined. No much larger clonotype is one base removed from it; base qualities were not supplied.

Genomic DNA was extracted from sorted cells with the Quick-DNA Microprep Kit. Amplification of TCRbeta DNA was done with the immunoSEQ hsTCRbeta kit, following the protocol from the manufacturer. An Illumina MiSeq instrument was used to sequence the TCRbeta libraries. From the authors' description of their analysis: Following removal of out-of-frame sequences, around 2.4 million distinct TCRbeta sequences were retained, with an average of around 70,000 per individual. Each individual was scored by the count of 150 to 200 previously reported CMV-associated TCRbeta sequences and the total productive distinct TCRbeta count. A beta-binomial model was reimplemented in Python, and random forests from scikit-learn, run with default parameters, were trained on data from the US cohort. On the Belgian cohort, classifier performance was reported as the median AUC, along with percentile confidence intervals, across 10,000 bootstrap iterations. TCRdb carries this immuneACCESS record with in-frame sequences only. Its versions omit some clonotypes, under half of them owing to an unresolved V gene in the studies checked, with the rest unexplained. That table furnishes V, J and clone size, whereas the DNA furnished D and trimming. The sample table lists 56,000 or so clones, about 80% of them with a count of one. Clones ranked in the top ten supply approximately 0.4% of the sample.

Summary of the overall study and its limitations: Results were interpreted as suggesting that the CMV-associated TCR signature is largely present in the CD4+ memory repertoire. Unlike the original study, which covered naive and memory CD4+ and CD8+ populations, the Belgian study sequenced only CD4+CD45RO+ memory cells. Among the 150 to 200 previously reported CMV-associated TCRbeta sequences, approximately 67 showed up in the CD4+ memory repertoires, with each one found in between one and five individuals. On the Belgian cohort, the classifier built on the original framework reached a median bootstrapped AUC of around 0.96, with a 95% CI of 0.76-1.00. For predicting CMV serostatus, the median bootstrapped AUC was roughly 0.96 using the original framework and around 0.9 using a US-trained random forest.

Taken from cysteine to phenylalanine, the CDR3 has 14 residues. Solely the CDR3 DNA is kept, with 42 bases framed from the first base. The sequenced material came from memory CD4+ T cells from blood. The receptor's source is an adult in good health and CMV-seronegative. The chain uses TRBV21-1 and TRBJ1-1. TRBV21-1 is noted as a pseudogene. The DNA sequence follows: TGTGCCAGCAGCAAAGAAGAGCTATACACTGAAGCTTTCTTT. Translation gives CASSKEELYTEAFF.